This T cell receptor (beta chain) comes out of a study of blood T cell repertoires in COVID-19. About the study: The United States, Italy and Spain supplied acute and convalescent COVID-19 samples.

Per the authors' pipeline: The authors estimated nucleated cell counts from reference gene primer amplification. The repertoire was sequenced with immunoSEQ multiplex PCR; TCRdb's copy has only in-frame clones and lacks some. V and J calls plus clone size are reproduced from that table; the DNA served to infer D and trimming. This sample has 65,000 to 85,000 clones, with about four fifths found just once. CDR3 length: 17 amino acids. Per the germline V gene, CDR1 is SGHVS and CDR2 is FQNEAQ. Deletions cut 1 base from V and 7 bases from J, with 17 bases between. The origin of this receptor is a man in his fifties or sixties with active COVID-19. The chain recombines TRBV7-8 with TRBJ1-6, with a tentative D call TRBD1 (6 bases). The sample consisted of peripheral blood. CDR3 sequence: CASSLVPYRERNSPLHF. The CDR3 bases are TGTGCCAGCAGCTTAGTCCCCTACAGGGAACGGAATTCACCCCTCCACTTT.